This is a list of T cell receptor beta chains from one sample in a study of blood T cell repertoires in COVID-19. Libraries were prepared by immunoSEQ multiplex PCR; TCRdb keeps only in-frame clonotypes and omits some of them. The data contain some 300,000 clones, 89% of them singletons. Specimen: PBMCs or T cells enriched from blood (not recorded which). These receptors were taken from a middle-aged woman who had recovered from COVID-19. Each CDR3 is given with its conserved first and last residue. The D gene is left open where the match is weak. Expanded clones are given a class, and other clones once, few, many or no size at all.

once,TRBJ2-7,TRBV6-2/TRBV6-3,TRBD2,CASSNQRESYEQYF,TGTGCCAGCAGTAACCAGCGGGAATCCTACGAGCAGTACTTC
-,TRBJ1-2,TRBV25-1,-,CASSETLTGNGYTF,TGTGCCAGCAGTGAAACCTTAACAGGGAATGGCTACACCTTC
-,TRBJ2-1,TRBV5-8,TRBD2,CASSQRGRDEQFF,TGTGCCAGCAGCCAGCGGGGGCGCGATGAGCAGTTCTTC
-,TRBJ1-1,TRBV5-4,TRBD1,CASSSHRGRRANTEAFF,TGTGCCAGCAGCTCCCACAGGGGGAGAAGGGCGAACACTGAAGCTTTCTTT
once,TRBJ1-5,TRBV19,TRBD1,CASSMGTGGQPQHF,TGTGCCAGTAGTATGGGGACAGGGGGGCAGCCCCAGCATTTT
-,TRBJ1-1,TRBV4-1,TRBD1,CASSQTGAPEAFF,TGCGCCAGCAGCCAGACAGGGGCCCCTGAAGCTTTCTTT
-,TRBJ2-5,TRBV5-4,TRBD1,CASSSGQGAGKETQYF,TGTGCCAGCAGCTCTGGACAGGGGGCCGGCAAAGAGACCCAGTACTTC
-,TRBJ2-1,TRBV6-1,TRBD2,CASSEALSGGGNEQFF,TGTGCCAGCAGTGAAGCCTTGAGCGGGGGAGGAAATGAGCAGTTCTTC
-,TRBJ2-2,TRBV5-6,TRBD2,CASSALNGLAGNTGELFF,TGTGCCAGCAGCGCCTTGAATGGACTAGCGGGCAACACCGGGGAGCTGTTTTTT
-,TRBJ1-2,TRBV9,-,CASSPTDLYGYTF,TGTGCCAGCAGCCCGACAGACCTCTATGGCTACACCTTC
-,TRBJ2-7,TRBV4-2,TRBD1,CASSQAPDRAPYEQYF,TGTGCCAGCAGCCAAGCCCCGGACAGGGCACCCTACGAGCAGTACTTC
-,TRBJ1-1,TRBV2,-,CASKRQVNTEAFF,TGTGCCAGCAAAAGACAGGTGAACACTGAAGCTTTCTTT
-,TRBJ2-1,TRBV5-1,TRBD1,CASSWGTGRNEQFF,TGCGCCAGCAGCTGGGGGACAGGACGGAATGAGCAGTTCTTC
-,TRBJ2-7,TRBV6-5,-,CASNQNRIYEQYF,TGTGCCAGCAACCAGAATCGTATCTACGAGCAGTACTTC
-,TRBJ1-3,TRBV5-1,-,CASSFEAGNTIYF,TGCGCCAGCAGCTTCGAGGCTGGAAACACCATATATTTT
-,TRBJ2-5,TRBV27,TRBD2,CASSLAGVQETQYF,TGTGCCAGCAGTCTAGCGGGGGTCCAAGAGACCCAGTACTTC
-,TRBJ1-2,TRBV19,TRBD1,CASSMWRGQVGYTF,TGTGCCAGTAGTATGTGGAGGGGGCAAGTTGGCTACACCTTC
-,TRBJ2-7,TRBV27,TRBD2,CASSPYDSGRTNEQYF,TGTGCCAGCAGCCCGTATGATAGCGGGAGGACGAACGAGCAGTACTTC